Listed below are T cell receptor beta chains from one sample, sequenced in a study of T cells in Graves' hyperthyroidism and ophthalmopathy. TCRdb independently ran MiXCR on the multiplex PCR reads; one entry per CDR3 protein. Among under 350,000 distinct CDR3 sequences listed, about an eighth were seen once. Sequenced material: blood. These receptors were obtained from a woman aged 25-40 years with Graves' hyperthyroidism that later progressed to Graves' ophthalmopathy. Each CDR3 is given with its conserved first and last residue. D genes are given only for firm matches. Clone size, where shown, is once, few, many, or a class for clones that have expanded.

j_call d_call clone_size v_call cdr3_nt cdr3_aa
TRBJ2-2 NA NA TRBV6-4 TGTGCCAGCAGTGACTCGATATGGGGGACCGGGGAGCTGTTTTTT CASSDSIWGTGELFF
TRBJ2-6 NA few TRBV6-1 TGTGCCAGCGGGGGCTCTGGGGCCAACGTCCTGACTTTC CASGGSGANVLTF
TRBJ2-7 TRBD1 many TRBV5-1 TGCGCCAGCAGCCATTCGGACAGGGGAAATTTCTACGAGCAGTACTTC CASSHSDRGNFYEQYF
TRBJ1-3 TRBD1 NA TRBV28 TGTGCCAGCAGTCAGATCCGACTCGACAGGGGAGATGGAAACACCATATATTTT CASSQIRLDRGDGNTIYF
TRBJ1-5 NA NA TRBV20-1 TGCAGTGCCGTCGATACCGCGGGCAATCAGCCCCAGCATTTT CSAVDTAGNQPQHF
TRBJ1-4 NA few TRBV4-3 TGCGCCAGCAGCCAAGTTCCCTTTAGGCCTAATGAAAAACTGTTTTTT CASSQVPFRPNEKLFF
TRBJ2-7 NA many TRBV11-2 TGTGCCAGCAGCATTTCCCTGGAGGCGGCCTACGAGCAGTACTTC CASSISLEAAYEQYF
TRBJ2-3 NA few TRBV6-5 TGTGCCAGCAGTCACACACCAGTCCCCACAGATACGCAGTATTTT CASSHTPVPTDTQYF
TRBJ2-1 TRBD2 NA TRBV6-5 TGTGCCAGCAGTTCGGGACTAGCGGGAGGGATCCCCAATGAGCAGTTCTTC CASSSGLAGGIPNEQFF
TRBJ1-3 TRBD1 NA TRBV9 TGTGCCAGCAGCGTTACGGACAGGAGAGGAAACACCATATATTTT CASSVTDRRGNTIYF
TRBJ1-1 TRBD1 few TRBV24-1 TGTGCCACCAGTGATCAGGACAGGGGGGGCACTGAAGCTTTCTTT CATSDQDRGGTEAFF
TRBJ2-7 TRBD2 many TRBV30 TGTGCCTGGAAAACAGTGCTAGCGGGAGCCTACGAGCAGTACTTC CAWKTVLAGAYEQYF
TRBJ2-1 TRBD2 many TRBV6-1 TGTGCCAGCAGTGAACTAGCGGGGGAATACAATGAGCAGTTCTTC CASSELAGEYNEQFF
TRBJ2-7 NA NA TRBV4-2 TGTGCCAGCAGACGACTGGGGATAGACTCCTACGAGCAGTACTTC CASRRLGIDSYEQYF
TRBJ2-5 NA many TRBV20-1 TGCAGTGCTAGTTTGGAGACCGGGAAGACCCAGTACTTC CSASLETGKTQYF
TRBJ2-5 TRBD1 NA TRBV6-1 TGTGCCAGCAGAGCTCATAACTCGACCGGGACAGGGGCGCAAGAGACCCAGTACTTC CASRAHNSTGTGAQETQYF
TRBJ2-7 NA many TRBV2 TGTGCCAGCAGGCAGGGGAAATACGAGCAGTACTTC CASRQGKYEQYF
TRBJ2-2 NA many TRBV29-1 TGCAGCGTTGCTGAACACACCGGGGAGCTGTTTTTT CSVAEHTGELFF
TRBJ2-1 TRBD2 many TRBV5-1 TGCGCCAGCAGCTACGGACTAGGTGAGCAGTTCTTC CASSYGLGEQFF
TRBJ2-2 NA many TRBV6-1 TGTGCCAGCAGTTCATCCCCTGGACAGCCGAACACCGGGGAGCTGTTTTTT CASSSSPGQPNTGELFF
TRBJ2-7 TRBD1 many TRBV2 TGTGCCGGACAGGGAGTCTCCGAATACGAGCAGTACTTC CAGQGVSEYEQYF
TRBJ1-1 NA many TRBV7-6 TGTGCCAGCAGCTTAGGGGGCGAGAACACTGAAGCTTTCTTT CASSLGGENTEAFF
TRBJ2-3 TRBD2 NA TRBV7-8 TGTGCCAGCAGCGTACCGGGACTAGCGGGAGGGAAAACAGATACGCAGTATTTT CASSVPGLAGGKTDTQYF
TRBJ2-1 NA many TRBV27 TGTGCCAGCAGTTCAGCGGATTCCTCCTACAATGAGCAGTTCTTC CASSSADSSYNEQFF
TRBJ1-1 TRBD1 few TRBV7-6 TGTGCCAGCAGCCACCCAGGGGGCGAAGCTTTCTTT CASSHPGGEAFF
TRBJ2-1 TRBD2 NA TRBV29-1 TGCAGCTCGAACGGGGGGGGAAGAGGCAATGAGCAGTTCTTC CSSNGGGRGNEQFF
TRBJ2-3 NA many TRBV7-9 TGTGCCAGCAGCTTAGCCGACGGAGCTGGGGGGGATACGCAGTATTTT CASSLADGAGGDTQYF
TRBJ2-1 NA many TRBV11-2 TGTGCCAGCAGCTTCACTTACAATGAGCAGTTCTTC CASSFTYNEQFF
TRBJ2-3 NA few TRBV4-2 TGTGCCAGCAGCCAAGACCCGGGACCTATGGCAGATACGCAGTATTTT CASSQDPGPMADTQYF
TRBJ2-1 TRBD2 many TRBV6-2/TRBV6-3 TGTGCCAGCGCTCGGACGGGAGGGGGCTACAATGAGCAGTTCTTC CASARTGGGYNEQFF
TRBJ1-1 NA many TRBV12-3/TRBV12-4 TGTGCCAGCAGTGGCGTCGCTGAAGCTTTCTTT CASSGVAEAFF
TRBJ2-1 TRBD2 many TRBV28 TGTGCCAGCAGTCCTAGCGGGAGATACAATGAGCAGTTCTTC CASSPSGRYNEQFF
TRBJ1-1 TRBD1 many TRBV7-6 TGTGCCAGCAGCGTGGGACAGACGAACACTGAAGCTTTCTTT CASSVGQTNTEAFF
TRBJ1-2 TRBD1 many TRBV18 TGTGCCAGCTCACCACAGTCCCGGGACAGGGTCGATGGCTACACCTTC CASSPQSRDRVDGYTF
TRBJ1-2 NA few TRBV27 TGTGCCAGCAGTGGGAGCCTGGCCGGGATCACATATGGCTACACCTTC CASSGSLAGITYGYTF
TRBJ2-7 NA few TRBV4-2 TGTGCCAGCAGCCAGGTGGGGGATATGCAATCCTACGAGCAGTACTTC CASSQVGDMQSYEQYF
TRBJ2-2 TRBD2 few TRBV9 TGTGCCAGCAGCGTTCATCCGGGGGGGACCGGGGAGCTGTTTTTT CASSVHPGGTGELFF
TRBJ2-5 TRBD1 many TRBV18 TGTGCCAGCTCCTTCGACAGGGTTCGGGAGACCCAGTACTTC CASSFDRVRETQYF
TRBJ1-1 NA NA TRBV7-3 TGTGCCAGCAGCTTGGGGGGTTGGGCTGAAGCTTTCTTT CASSLGGWAEAFF
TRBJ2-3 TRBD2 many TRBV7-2 TGTGCCAGCAGCTCCTATAGCGGGAGGCACACAGATACGCAGTATTTT CASSSYSGRHTDTQYF
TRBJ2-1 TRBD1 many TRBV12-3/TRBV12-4 TGTGCCAGCAAAGGACAGGGAATGGATTTTTCGTTCTTC CASKGQGMDFSFF